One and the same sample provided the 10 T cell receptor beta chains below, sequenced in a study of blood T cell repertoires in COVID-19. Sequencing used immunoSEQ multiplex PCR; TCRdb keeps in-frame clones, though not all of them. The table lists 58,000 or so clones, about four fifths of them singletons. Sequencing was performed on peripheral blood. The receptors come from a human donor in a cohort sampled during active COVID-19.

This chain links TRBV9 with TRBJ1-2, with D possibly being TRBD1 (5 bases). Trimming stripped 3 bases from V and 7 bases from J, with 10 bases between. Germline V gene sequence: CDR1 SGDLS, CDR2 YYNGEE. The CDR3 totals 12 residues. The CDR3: CASSAGDFGYTF. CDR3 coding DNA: TGTGCCAGCAGCGCTGGGGACTTTGGCTACACCTTC.

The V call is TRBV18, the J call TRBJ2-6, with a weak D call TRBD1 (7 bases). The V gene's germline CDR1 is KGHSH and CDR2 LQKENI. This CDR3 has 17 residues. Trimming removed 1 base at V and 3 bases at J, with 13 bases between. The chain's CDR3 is CASSPRAQGGGANVLTF. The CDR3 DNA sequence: TGTGCCAGCTCACCACGGGCCCAGGGGGGTGGGGCCAACGTCCTGACTTTC.

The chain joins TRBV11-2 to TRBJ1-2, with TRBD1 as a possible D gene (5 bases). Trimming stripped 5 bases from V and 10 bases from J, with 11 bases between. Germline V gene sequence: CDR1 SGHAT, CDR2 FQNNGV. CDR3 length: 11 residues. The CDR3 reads CASSHRPDYTF. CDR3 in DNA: TGTGCCAGCAGCCACAGGCCTGACTACACCTTC. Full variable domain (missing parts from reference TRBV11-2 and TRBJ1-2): EAGVAQSPRYKIIEKRQSVAFWCNPISGHATLYWYQQILGQGPKLLIQFQNNGVVDDSQLPKDRFSAERLKGVDSTLKIQPAKLEDSAVYLCASSHRPDYTFGSGTRLTVV.

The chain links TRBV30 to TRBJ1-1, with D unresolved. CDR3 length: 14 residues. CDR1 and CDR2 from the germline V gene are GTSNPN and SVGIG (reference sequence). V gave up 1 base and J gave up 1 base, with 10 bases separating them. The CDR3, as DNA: TGTGCCTGGAGTGCTGGCCTGTCGAACACTGAAGCTTTCTTT. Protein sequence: CAWSAGLSNTEAFF. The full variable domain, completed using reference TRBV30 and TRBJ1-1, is SQTIHQWPATLVQPVGSPLSLECTVEGTSNPNLYWYRQAAGRGLQLLFYSVGIGQISSEVPQNLSASRPQDRQFILSSKKLLLSDSGFYLCAWSAGLSNTEAFFGQGTRLTVV.

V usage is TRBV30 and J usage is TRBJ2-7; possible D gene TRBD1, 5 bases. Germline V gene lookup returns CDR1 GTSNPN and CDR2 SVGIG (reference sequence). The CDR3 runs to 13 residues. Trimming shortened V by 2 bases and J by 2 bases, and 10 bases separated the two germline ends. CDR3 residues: CAWSWAGTYEQYF. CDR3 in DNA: TGTGCCTGGAGTTGGGCAGGGACCTACGAGCAGTACTTC.

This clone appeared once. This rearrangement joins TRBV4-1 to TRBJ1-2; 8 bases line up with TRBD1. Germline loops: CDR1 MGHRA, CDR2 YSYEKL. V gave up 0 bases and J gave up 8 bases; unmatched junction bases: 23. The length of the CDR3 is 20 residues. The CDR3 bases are TGCGCCAGCAGCCAAGATCCCCCGGGCGTATCAGGGACAGGAAGTTTCGGCTACACCTTC. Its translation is CASSQDPPGVSGTGSFGYTF.

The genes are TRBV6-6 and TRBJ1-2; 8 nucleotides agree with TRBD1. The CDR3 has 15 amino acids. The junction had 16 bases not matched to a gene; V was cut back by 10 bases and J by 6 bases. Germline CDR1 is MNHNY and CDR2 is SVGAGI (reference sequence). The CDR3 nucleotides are TGTGCCACCCTAGACAGGGGCGAGAGGTGGGATGGCTACACCTTC. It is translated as CATLDRGERWDGYTF.

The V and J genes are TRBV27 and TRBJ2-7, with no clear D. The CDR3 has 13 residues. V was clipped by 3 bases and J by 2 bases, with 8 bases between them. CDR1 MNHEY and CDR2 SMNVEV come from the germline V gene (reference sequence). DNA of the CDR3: TGTGCCAGCAGTTTGGGCGTCCCCTACGAGCAGTACTTC. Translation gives CASSLGVPYEQYF.

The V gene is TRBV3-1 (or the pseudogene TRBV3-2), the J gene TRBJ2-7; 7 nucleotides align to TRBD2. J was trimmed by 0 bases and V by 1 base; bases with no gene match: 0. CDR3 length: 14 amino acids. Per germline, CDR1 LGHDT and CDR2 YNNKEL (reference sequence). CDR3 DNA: TGTGCCAGCAGCCAAGGCGGGGGCTCCTACGAGCAGTACTTC. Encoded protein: CASSQGGGSYEQYF.

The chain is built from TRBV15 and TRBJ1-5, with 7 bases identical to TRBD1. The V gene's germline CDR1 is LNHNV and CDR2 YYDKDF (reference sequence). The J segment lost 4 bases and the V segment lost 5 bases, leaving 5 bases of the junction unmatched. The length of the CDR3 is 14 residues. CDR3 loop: CATSSGTDNQPQHF. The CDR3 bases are TGTGCCACCAGCTCCGGGACAGATAATCAGCCCCAGCATTTT.